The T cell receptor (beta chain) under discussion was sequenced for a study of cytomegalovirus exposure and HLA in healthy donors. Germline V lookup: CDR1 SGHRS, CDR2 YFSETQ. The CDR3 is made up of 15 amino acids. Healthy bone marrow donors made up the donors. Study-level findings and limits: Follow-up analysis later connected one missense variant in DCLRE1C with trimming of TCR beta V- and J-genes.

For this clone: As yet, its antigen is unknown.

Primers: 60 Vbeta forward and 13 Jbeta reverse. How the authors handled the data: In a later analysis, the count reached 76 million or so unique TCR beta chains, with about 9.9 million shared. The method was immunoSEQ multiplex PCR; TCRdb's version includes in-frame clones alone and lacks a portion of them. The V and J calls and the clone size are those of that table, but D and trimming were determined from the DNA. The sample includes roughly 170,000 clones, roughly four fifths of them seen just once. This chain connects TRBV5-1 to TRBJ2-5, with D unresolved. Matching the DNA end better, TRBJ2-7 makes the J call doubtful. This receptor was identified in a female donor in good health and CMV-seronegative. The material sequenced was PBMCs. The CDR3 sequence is CASRPTVASSYEQYF. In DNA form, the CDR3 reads TGCGCCAGCAGACCTACAGTTGCGAGCTCCTACGAGCAGTACTTC.